The present entry profiles one T cell receptor (beta chain) with its context. Its specificity is unknown. Expressed TCRB transcripts were sequenced, since all the RNA that had been isolated was reverse transcribed. Using immunoSEQ multiplex PCR, the repertoire was profiled, and TCRdb retains in-frame clones only, with some absent. The table shows about 700,000 clones, with 13% occurring only once. This sample is drawn from a study of beta chain features in type 1 diabetes. Sorted CD4+ subsets: naive, central memory, regulatory, stem cell-like memory (CD45RO/CCR7/CD25/CD127/CD95/CD27 panel). Study results and limitations: Type 1 diabetes patients had moderately but significantly shorter TCRB CDR3s in all four CD4+ subsets.

The source is a man aged 18 to 29 with type 1 diabetes. Material for sequencing was naive CD4+ T cells from blood.

CDR3 region: CASSSGPSEEPQHF. Here the CDR3 DNA reads TGCGCCAGCAGCTCGGGACCGTCCGAGGAGCCCCAGCATTTT. The J gene is TRBJ1-5, the V gene TRBV5-1; possibly TRBD1 for D (5 bases). Per the germline V gene, CDR1 is SGHRS and CDR2 is YFSETQ. The CDR3 sequence is 14 residues long. V lost 3 bases, J lost 8 bases, and 15 bases lay in between.